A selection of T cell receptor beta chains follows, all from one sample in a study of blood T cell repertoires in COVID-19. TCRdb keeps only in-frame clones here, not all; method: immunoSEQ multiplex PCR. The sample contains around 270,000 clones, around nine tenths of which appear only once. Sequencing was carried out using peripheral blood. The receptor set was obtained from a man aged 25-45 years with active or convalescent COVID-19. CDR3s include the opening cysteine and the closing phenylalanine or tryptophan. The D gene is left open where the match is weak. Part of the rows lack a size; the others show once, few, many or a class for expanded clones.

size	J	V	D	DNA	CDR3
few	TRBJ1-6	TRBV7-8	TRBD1	TGTGCCAGCAGCTTCCGACAGGGGAGTTCTTCACCCCTCCACTTT	CASSFRQGSSSPLHF
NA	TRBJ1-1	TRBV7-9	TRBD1	TGTGCCAGCAGCTTATTGGACGGGGACAGTGAAGCTTTCTTT	CASSLLDGDSEAFF
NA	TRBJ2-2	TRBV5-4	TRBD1	TGTGCCAGCAGCTACGACAGGGTTAACACCGGGGAGCTGTTTTTT	CASSYDRVNTGELFF
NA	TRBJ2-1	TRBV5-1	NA	TGCGCCAGCAGCTCAGGGATGGATGAGCAGTTCTTC	CASSSGMDEQFF
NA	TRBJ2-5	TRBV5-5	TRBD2	TGTGCCAGCAGCTTCACGGGGGGGAAAGAGACCCAGTACTTC	CASSFTGGKETQYF
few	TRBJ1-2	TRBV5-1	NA	TGCGCCAGCACCATAGACAGTCGCTATGGCTACACCTTC	CASTIDSRYGYTF
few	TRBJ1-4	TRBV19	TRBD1	TGTGCCAGTAGTCCCGGGACAGGGCGTCTAGGGGAAAAACTGTTTTTT	CASSPGTGRLGEKLFF
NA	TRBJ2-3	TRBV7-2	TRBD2	TGTGCCAGCAGCTTAGGGACTAGCGGGGGAACGAATCGGGCTACGCAGTATTTT	CASSLGTSGGTNRATQYF
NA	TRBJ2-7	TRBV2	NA	TGTGCCAGCAACACCGGAGTCTCCTACGAGCAGTACTTC	CASNTGVSYEQYF
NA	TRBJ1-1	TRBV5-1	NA	TGCGCCAGCAGCTTGGGGAGGGAAAGGGCTGAAGCTTTCTTT	CASSLGRERAEAFF
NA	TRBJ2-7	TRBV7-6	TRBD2	TGTGCCAGCAGCTTAGGGGGGGGCTACGAGCAGTACTTC	CASSLGGGYEQYF
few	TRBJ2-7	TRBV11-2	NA	TGTGCCAGCAGCTTGGGGGACTTTGACTACGAGCAGTACTTC	CASSLGDFDYEQYF
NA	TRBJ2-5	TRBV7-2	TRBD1	TGTGCCAGCAGCCGGGGACAGGGAGAGACCCAGTACTTC	CASSRGQGETQYF
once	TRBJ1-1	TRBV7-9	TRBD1	TGTGCCAGCAGCTTACGGCGACAGGGTGAGGGCACTGAAGCTTTCTTT	CASSLRRQGEGTEAFF
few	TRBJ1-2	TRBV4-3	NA	TGCGCCAGCAGCCAAGTTTCAGGACAGTACACCTTC	CASSQVSGQYTF
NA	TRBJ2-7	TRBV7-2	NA	TGTGCCAGCAGCTTATCCGCTTCCCCCGGCGAGCAGTACTTC	CASSLSASPGEQYF
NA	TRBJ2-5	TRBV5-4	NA	TGTGCCAGCATGCCTGATCGGGGGTTCCCCGGAGAGACCCAGTACTTC	CASMPDRGFPGETQYF
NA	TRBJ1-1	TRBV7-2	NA	TGTGCCAGCAGCTTGGACAGTTTTTACACTGAAGCTTTCTTT	CASSLDSFYTEAFF
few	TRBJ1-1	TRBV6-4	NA	TGTGCCAGCAGTGACTCGGGGCTATCGAACACTGAAGCTTTCTTT	CASSDSGLSNTEAFF
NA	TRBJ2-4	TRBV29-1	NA	TGCAGCGTCCGAGTGGCGGAAAACATTCAGTACTTC	CSVRVAENIQYF
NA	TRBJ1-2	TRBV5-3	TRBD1	TGTGCCAGATTCTTCATCCGGGACAGGGGTCTCCCGGCCTTC	CARFFIRDRGLPAF
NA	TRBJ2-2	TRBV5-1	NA	TGCGCCAGCAGCCGTGGGAGTTCTCGTCGGGAGCTGTTTTTT	CASSRGSSRRELFF
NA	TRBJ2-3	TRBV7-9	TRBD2	TGTGCCAGCAGCGCACCGGGGGGGCCCACAGATACGCAGTATTTT	CASSAPGGPTDTQYF
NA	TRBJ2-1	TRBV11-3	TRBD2	TGTGCCAGCAGCTTACAAGCGGGGGCAAGGGACAATGAGCAGTTCTTC	CASSLQAGARDNEQFF
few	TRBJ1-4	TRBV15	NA	TGTGCCACCAGCAGAGATAGCGGGGGTTGGAAAAAACTGTTTTTT	CATSRDSGGWKKLFF
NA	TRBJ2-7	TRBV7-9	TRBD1	TGTGCCAGCAGCTGGGGGGCAGGGGGCGACGAGCAGTACTTC	CASSWGAGGDEQYF
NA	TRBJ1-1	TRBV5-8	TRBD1	TGTGCCAGCAGCTTGCGGGACAGCACTGAAGCTTTCTTT	CASSLRDSTEAFF
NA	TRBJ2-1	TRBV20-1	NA	TGCAGTGCTAGTAGCCTAGGTCGGGCGGGGAGCTCCTACAATGAGCAGTTCTTC	CSASSLGRAGSSYNEQFF
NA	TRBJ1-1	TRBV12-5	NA	TGTGCTAGTGGTTTGGGCGGAGAAATCGAAGCTTTCTTT	CASGLGGEIEAFF
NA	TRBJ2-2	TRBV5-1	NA	TGCGCCAGCAGCTTGGCCGCAGGGTGGGAAACCGGGGAGCTGTTTTTT	CASSLAAGWETGELFF
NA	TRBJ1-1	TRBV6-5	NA	TGTGCCAGCAGTTACGCAGGAACTGAAGCTTTCTTT	CASSYAGTEAFF
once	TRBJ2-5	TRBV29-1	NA	TGCAGCGTTGTCGATCCCACTAGGGTAGAGACCCAGTACTTC	CSVVDPTRVETQYF
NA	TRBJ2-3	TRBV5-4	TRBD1	TGTGCCAGCAGCACTGGGACAGGGCGGCGGGATACGCAGTATTTT	CASSTGTGRRDTQYF
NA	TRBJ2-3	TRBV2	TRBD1	TGTGCCAGCAGCGGTGACAGGGGGAACACAGATACGCAGTATTTT	CASSGDRGNTDTQYF
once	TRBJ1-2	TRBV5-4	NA	TGTGCCAGCAGCCGGTCCGAGGATGGCTACACCTTC	CASSRSEDGYTF
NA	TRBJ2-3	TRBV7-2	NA	TGTGCCAGCAGCCGAGTAGCGGATACGCAGTATTTT	CASSRVADTQYF
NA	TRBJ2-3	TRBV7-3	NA	TGTGCCAGCAGCTTAACGCGGGTCGGCACAGATACGCAGTATTTT	CASSLTRVGTDTQYF
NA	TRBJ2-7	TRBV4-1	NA	TGCGCCAGCAGCCAAAGTCTGGGGGAGGACTACGAGCAGTACTTC	CASSQSLGEDYEQYF
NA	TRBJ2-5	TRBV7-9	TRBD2	TGTGCCAGCAGCTTAGGCGGGGGGAAGTACCAAGAGACCCAGTACTTC	CASSLGGGKYQETQYF
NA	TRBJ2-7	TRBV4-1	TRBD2	TGCGCCAGCAGCCAGACTAGCGGGCCCTCCGAGCAGTACTTC	CASSQTSGPSEQYF
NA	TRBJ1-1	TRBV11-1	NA	TGTGCCAGCAGCCCCTCCCCCTCGAGTCGGGCGGGCGCTTTCTTT	CASSPSPSSRAGAFF